Presented here are 8 T cell receptor beta chains from one specimen sequenced in a study of cytomegalovirus exposure and HLA in healthy donors. The PCR contained 60 Vbeta and 13 Jbeta primers. This table comes from immunoSEQ multiplex PCR, and its TCRdb copy is limited to in-frame clones, with some not included. This table has 95,000 to 150,000 clones, roughly 80% appearing once. Input material: PBMCs. The receptors here all came from a man aged 25 to 40 in good health and CMV-seronegative.

This clone was detected once. The J gene is TRBJ1-5, the V gene TRBV2; 8 bases align to TRBD1. The V gene end was trimmed by 1 base and the J gene end by 7 bases; junction bases not matched to a gene: 6. The CDR3 totals 15 residues. Germline V gene sequence: CDR1 SNHLY, CDR2 FYNNEI. The CDR3 DNA reads TGTGCCAGCAGTGAAGTACAGGGGGGAGTACAGCCCCAGCATTTT. It yields the protein CASSEVQGGVQPQHF.

The chain joins TRBV28 to TRBJ1-1; D possibly corresponds to TRBD1 (5 bases). The CDR3 covers 14 residues. The V and J ends lost 7 bases and 1 base respectively, with 13 bases between them. Germline values: CDR1 MDHEN, CDR2 SYDVKM. The CDR3 is CASKIGGPNTEAFF. CDR3 DNA sequence: TGTGCCAGCAAGATCGGGGGACCGAACACTGAAGCTTTCTTT. The whole variable domain, remainder taken from reference TRBV28 and TRBJ1-1, is DVKVTQSSRYLVKRTGEKVFLECVQDMDHENMFWYRQDPGLGLRLIYFSYDVKMKEKGDIPEGYSVSREKKERFSLILESASTNQTSMYLCASKIGGPNTEAFFGQGTRLTVV.

The chain carries TRBV5-6 and TRBJ2-3; possible D gene TRBD2, 5 bases. The CDR3 extends over 13 amino acids. Trimming left V 1 base short and J 6 bases short, with 9 bases between. The germline V gene has CDR1 SGHDT and CDR2 YYEEEE. Here the CDR3 DNA reads TGTGCCAGCAGCTTGCCGGGCGGGGATACGCAGTATTTT. Residues: CASSLPGGDTQYF.

The V gene is TRBV5-4, the J gene TRBJ2-7; 7 bases are shared with TRBD1. The germline CDR1 and CDR2 sequences are SGHNT and YYREEE (reference sequence). Losses at the gene ends were 4 bases for V and 0 bases for J; bases not matched to a gene: 16. The CDR3 extends over 18 amino acids. Written as DNA, the CDR3 is TGTGCCAGCAGCCGAGATTTAATAGGTGGACAGGCCTCCTACGAGCAGTACTTC. Translated: CASSRDLIGGQASYEQYF.

This clone was observed a single time. V and J are TRBV19 and TRBJ1-1; the D gene is possibly TRBD1 (5 bases). The V end was cut by 3 bases, the J end by 1 base, with 12 bases between. Per germline, CDR1 LNHDA and CDR2 SQIVND (reference sequence). The CDR3 sequence is 15 residues long. CDR3 nucleotide sequence: TGTGCCAGTAGTATCTGGGGCAGGCAGAACACTGAAGCTTTCTTT. The encoded protein is CASSIWGRQNTEAFF.

This chain connects TRBV18 to TRBJ1-2; D gene uncertain. Trimming removed 2 bases at V and 1 base at J, with 5 bases between. This CDR3 is built from 13 residues. From germline, CDR1 is KGHSH and CDR2 LQKENI. CDR3 in amino acids: CASSPEGNYGYTF. The DNA for the CDR3 is TGTGCCAGCTCACCAGAGGGTAACTATGGCTACACCTTC.

The V and J genes are TRBV5-4 and TRBJ2-5; 12 bases line up with TRBD1. The junction had 11 bases not matched to a gene; V was cut back by 1 base and J by 7 bases. The CDR3 is made up of 17 amino acids. Germline V gene lookup returns CDR1 SGHNT and CDR2 YYREEE (reference sequence). The CDR3 DNA follows: TGTGCCAGCAGCTTGTTAGCCGGGACAGGGGGCGGTGGGACCCAGTACTTC. Protein sequence: CASSLLAGTGGGGTQYF.

The chain employs TRBV28 and TRBJ1-5; the D gene is possibly TRBD1 (5 bases). V gave up 6 bases and J gave up 2 bases, with 14 bases separating them. Germline CDR1 reads MDHEN; CDR2 reads SYDVKM. The CDR3 runs 15 residues. CDR3 protein: CASSPPRVGNQPQHF. In DNA, the CDR3 is TGTGCCAGCAGCCCCCCCAGGGTTGGCAATCAGCCCCAGCATTTT.